This T cell receptor (beta chain) appears in the sequencing data of a study of beta chain features in type 1 diabetes. General observations from the study: In all four CD4+ subsets, TCRB CDR3 length was significantly, moderately reduced in type 1 diabetes. These data did not resolve whether HLA type affects TCRB rearrangement. VDJ junctions from patients with type 1 diabetes contained fewer insertions and more deletions.

In total, each donor contributed a single heparinised blood draw that averaged around 110 mL. Of the isolated RNA, all was reverse transcribed, and so the sequenced material was expressed TCRB transcripts. Each sample of naive, central memory or regulatory T cells had, on average, about 3.57 million reads. Profiled with immunoSEQ multiplex PCR; TCRdb holds only in-frame clones, not every one. This sample has 250,000 to 350,000 clones, with approximately 15% found just once. This clone came up a few times. The antigen is not known. Germline-derived CDR1 and CDR2 are MGHDK and SYGVNS. The CDR3 is made up of 12 amino acids. V was trimmed by 4 bases and J by 4 bases, leaving 7 bases between them.

The V gene is TRBV25-1, the J gene TRBJ1-2, with TRBD1 as a possible D gene (5 bases). The receptor comes from a man aged 25-45 years with type 1 diabetes. The material sequenced was naive CD4+ T cells from blood. The CDR3 nucleotides are TGTGCCAGCAGTGGACAGCTCTATGGCTACACCTTC. Translation gives CASSGQLYGYTF.